This is a list of T cell receptor beta chains from one sample in a study of cytotoxic CD8 clonotypes in ibrutinib-treated CLL. Sequencing used immunoSEQ multiplex PCR; TCRdb keeps in-frame clones, though not all of them. Seen here are roughly 38,000 clones, approximately 51% observed once, and the top ten hold approximately 17%. The starting material was PBMCs, obtained before ibrutinib treatment. The receptors here all came from a human donor with chronic lymphocytic leukemia. The CDR3 runs from the conserved cysteine through the conserved F or W. The D gene is left open where the match is weak. Size tells how often a clone was seen (once, few, many) or the class of an expanded clone, and some rows leave it out.

few TRBJ1-2 NA TRBV6-5 TGTGCCAGCAGTTACTCAAGCGGCCGAAACTATGGCTACACCTTC CASSYSSGRNYGYTF
NA TRBJ1-4 TRBD1 TRBV15 TGTGCCACCAGTTCTAGATCCACCGGGACAGGGAGTGAAAAACTGTTTTTT CATSSRSTGTGSEKLFF
few TRBJ1-1 NA TRBV14 TGTGCCAGCAGCCAAGTGGTTTGGGGGGGCGACGCTGAAGCTTTCTTT CASSQVVWGGDAEAFF
once TRBJ2-1 TRBD2 TRBV11-1 TGTGCCAGCAGCCGACTAGCGGGGCCTACGGGCAATGAGCGGTTCTTC CASSRLAGPTGNERFF
few TRBJ1-1 NA TRBV7-3 TGTGCCAGCAGCCAGTGGGGCAACACTGAAGCTTTCTTT CASSQWGNTEAFF
NA TRBJ2-1 NA TRBV20-1 TGCAGTGCTAGTGCGCACAATGAGCAGTTCTTC CSASAHNEQFF
NA TRBJ2-1 TRBD2 TRBV11-1 TGTGCCAGCAGCTCCTCAGCGGGGTACAATGAGCAGTTCTTC CASSSSAGYNEQFF
NA TRBJ2-7 TRBD2 TRBV7-8 TGTGCCAGCAGCTTTCGGAGAGCGGGGGGCGGCTACGAGCAGTACTTC CASSFRRAGGGYEQYF
few TRBJ1-4 TRBD1 TRBV19 TGTGCCAGTAGTAGCGGACAGGGTTCTGAAAAACTGTTTTTT CASSSGQGSEKLFF
NA TRBJ2-2 NA TRBV6-4 TGTGCCAGCAGTGAGGAGGGTTGGACCGGGGAGCTGTTTTTT CASSEEGWTGELFF
NA TRBJ2-7 TRBD2 TRBV5-6 TGTGCCAGCAGCTCCAGCGGGGCATACTCCTACGAGCAGTACTTC CASSSSGAYSYEQYF
few TRBJ2-4 NA TRBV5-6 TGTGCCAGCAGCCCTGGACAAGGCAGATTAGCCAAAAACATTCAGTACTTC CASSPGQGRLAKNIQYF
few TRBJ1-3 NA TRBV6-4 TGTGCCAGCAGTGGGCAAAGGCCTGGAAACACCATATATTTT CASSGQRPGNTIYF
once TRBJ2-2 NA TRBV7-2 TGTGCCAGCAGCTTAGCTGTGACTAACACCGGGGAGCTGTTTTTT CASSLAVTNTGELFF
NA TRBJ1-3 NA TRBV15 TGTGCCACCAGCAGAGAACAGGCTGAAAACACCATATATTTT CATSREQAENTIYF
NA TRBJ1-5 NA TRBV7-8 TGTGCCAGCAGCGAAACCGGGACGCCGGCTGCTCAGCCCCAGCATTTT CASSETGTPAAQPQHF